This note documents a single TCR beta chain sequence. Its specificity is not known. 5' RACE with UMI labels generated the TRB cDNA libraries. TCRdb derives one entry per CDR3 protein from the 5' RACE reads, leaving out DNA. This repertoire includes some 100,000 distinct CDR3 sequences. The CDR3 extends over 14 amino acids. The data originate from a study of CXCR3-negative and CXCR3-positive naive CD8 T cells. Study results and limitations: CXCR3-negative naive cells had less hydrophobic TRB CDR3s than did CXCR3-positive naive cells.

Sequencing input: naive CXCR3+ CD8+ T cells from blood. Subset noted: CD45RO-CCR7+CD27+CD95- naive CD8+ T cells expressing CXCR3 (TNR3+). The genes are TRBV12-3 or TRBV12-4 and TRBJ1-1; TCRdb names TRBD1, which stays unverified in the absence of DNA. The TCR originated in a human donor in good health. Some clones in this sample may be carry-over from other donors' samples. The CDR3 sequence: CASSFGGEGTEAFF.